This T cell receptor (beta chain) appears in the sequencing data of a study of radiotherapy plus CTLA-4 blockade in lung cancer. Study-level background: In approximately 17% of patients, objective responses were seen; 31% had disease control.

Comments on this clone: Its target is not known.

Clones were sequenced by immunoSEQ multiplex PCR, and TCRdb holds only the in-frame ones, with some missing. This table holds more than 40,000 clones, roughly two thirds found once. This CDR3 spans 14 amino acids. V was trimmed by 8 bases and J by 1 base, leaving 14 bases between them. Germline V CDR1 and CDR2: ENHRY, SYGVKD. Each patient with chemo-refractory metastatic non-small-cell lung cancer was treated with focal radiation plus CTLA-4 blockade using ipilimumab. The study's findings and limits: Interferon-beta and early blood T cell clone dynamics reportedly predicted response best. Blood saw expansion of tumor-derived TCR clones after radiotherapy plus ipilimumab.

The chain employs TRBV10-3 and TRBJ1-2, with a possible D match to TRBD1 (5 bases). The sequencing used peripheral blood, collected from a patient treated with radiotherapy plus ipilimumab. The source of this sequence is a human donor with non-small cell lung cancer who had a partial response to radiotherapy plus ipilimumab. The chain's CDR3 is CAIGWGGNNYGYTF. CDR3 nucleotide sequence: TGTGCCATCGGCTGGGGGGGGAATAACTATGGCTACACCTTC.